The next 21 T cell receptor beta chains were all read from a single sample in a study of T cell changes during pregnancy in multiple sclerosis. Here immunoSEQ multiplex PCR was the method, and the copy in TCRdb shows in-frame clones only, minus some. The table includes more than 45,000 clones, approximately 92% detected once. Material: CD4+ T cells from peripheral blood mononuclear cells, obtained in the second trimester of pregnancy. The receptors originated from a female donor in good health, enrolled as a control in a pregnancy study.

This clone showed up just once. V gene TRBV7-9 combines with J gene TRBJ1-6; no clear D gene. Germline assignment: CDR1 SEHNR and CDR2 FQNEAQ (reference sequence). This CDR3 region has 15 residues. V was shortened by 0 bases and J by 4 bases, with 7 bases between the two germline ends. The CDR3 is CASSLATAYNSPLHF. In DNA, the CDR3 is TGTGCCAGCAGCTTAGCAACAGCATATAATTCACCCCTCCACTTT.

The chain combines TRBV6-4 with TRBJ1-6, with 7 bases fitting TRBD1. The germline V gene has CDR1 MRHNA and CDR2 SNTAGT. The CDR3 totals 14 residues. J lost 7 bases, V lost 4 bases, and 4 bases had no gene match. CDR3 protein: CASSAGGQNSPLHF. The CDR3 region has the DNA TGTGCCAGCAGTGCAGGGGGACAGAATTCACCCCTCCACTTT.

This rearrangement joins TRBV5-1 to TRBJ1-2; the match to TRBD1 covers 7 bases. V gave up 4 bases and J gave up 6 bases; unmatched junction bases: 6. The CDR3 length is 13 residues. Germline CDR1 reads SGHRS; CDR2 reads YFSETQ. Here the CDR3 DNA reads TGCGCCAGCAGCCCCACAGGGGTCAATGGCTACACCTTC. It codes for CASSPTGVNGYTF.

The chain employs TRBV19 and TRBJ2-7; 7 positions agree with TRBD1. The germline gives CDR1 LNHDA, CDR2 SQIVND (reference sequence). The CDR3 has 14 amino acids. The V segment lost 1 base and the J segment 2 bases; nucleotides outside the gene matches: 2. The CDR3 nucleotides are TGTGCCAGTAGTATAGGTGACAGGGCCTACGAGCAGTACTTC. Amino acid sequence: CASSIGDRAYEQYF.

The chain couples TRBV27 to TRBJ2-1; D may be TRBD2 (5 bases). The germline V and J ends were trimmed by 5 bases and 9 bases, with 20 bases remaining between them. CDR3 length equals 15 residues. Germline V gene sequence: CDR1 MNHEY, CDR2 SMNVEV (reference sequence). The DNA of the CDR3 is TGTGCCAGCAGTCGAGTGGCGGGCCGCGCAGTTGAGCAGTTCTTC. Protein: CASSRVAGRAVEQFF.

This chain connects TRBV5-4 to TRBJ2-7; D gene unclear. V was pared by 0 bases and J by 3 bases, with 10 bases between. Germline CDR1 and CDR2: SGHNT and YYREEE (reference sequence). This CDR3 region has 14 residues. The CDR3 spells CASSLGSNYYEQYF. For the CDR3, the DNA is TGTGCCAGCAGCTTGGGTAGCAACTACTACGAGCAGTACTTC.

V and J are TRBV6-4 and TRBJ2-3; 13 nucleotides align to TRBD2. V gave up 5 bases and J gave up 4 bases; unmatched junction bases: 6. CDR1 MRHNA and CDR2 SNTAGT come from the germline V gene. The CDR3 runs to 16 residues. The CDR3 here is CASSPSLAGGPDTQYF. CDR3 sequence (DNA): TGTGCCAGCAGTCCCTCACTAGCGGGAGGGCCAGATACGCAGTATTTT.

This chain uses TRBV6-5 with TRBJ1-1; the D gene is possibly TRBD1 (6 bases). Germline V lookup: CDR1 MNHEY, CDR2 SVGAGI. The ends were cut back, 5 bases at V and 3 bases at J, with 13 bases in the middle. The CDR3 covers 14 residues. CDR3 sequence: CASSETGRDTEAFF. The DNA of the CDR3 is TGTGCCAGCAGTGAGACAGGCCGGGACACTGAAGCTTTCTTT.

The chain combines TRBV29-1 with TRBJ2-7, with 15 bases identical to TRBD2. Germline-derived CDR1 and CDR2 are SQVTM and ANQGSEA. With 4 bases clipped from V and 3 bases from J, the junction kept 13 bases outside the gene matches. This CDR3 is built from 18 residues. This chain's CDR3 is CSVVVPGLAGGSIYEQYF. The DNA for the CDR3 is TGCAGCGTTGTTGTCCCGGGACTAGCGGGAGGAAGTATCTACGAGCAGTACTTC.

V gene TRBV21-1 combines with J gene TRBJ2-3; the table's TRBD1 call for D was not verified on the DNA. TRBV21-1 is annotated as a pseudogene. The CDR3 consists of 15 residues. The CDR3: CASSRDRGSTDTQYF. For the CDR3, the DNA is TGTGCCAGCAGCCGGGACAGGGGGTCCACAGATACGCAGTATTTT.

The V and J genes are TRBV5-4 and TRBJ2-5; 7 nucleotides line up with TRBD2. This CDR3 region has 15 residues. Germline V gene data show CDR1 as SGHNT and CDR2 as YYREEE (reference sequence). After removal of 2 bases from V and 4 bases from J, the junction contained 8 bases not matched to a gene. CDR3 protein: CASSFGGGSGETQYF. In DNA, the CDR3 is TGTGCCAGCAGCTTTGGGGGGGGGTCGGGAGAGACCCAGTACTTC.

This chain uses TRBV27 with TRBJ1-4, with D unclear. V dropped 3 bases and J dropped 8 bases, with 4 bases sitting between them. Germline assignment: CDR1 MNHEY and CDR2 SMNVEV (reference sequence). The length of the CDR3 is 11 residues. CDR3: CASSLGEKLFF. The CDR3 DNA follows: TGTGCCAGCAGTTTGGGCGAAAAACTGTTTTTT.

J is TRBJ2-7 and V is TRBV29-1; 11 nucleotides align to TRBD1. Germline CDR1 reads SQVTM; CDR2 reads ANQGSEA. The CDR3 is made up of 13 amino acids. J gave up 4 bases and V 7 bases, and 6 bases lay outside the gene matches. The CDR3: CSGEGQGAYEQYF. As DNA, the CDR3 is TGCAGCGGGGAAGGACAGGGGGCTTACGAGCAGTACTTC.

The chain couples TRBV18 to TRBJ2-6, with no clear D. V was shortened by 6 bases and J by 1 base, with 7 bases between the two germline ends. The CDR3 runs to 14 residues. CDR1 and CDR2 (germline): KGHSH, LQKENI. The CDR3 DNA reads TGTGCCAGCTCCCGGGTGTCTGGGGCCAACGTCCTGACTTTC. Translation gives CASSRVSGANVLTF.

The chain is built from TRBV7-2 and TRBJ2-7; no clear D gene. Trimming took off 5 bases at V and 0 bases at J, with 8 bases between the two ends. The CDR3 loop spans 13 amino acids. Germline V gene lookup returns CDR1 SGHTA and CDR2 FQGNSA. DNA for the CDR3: TGTGCCAGCAGCGCCCCGAGCTCCTACGAGCAGTACTTC. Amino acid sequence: CASSAPSSYEQYF.

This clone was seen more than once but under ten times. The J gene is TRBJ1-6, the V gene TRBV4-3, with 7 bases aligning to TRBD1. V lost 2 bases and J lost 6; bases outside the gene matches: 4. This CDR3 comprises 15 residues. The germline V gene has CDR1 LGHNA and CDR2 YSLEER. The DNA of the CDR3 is TGCGCCAGCAGCCAACGGGACAGTCTTAATTCACCCCTCCACTTT. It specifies CASSQRDSLNSPLHF.

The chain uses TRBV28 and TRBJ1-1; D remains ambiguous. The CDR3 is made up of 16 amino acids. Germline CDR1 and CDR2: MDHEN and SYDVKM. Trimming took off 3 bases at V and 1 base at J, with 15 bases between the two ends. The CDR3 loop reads CASSLTVKPGNTEAFF. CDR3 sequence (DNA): TGTGCCAGCAGTTTGACCGTGAAACCAGGGAACACTGAAGCTTTCTTT.

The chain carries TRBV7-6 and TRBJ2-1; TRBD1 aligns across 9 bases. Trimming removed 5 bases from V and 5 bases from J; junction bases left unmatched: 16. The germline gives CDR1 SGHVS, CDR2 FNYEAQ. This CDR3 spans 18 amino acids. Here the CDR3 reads CASSRPRDRELVNNEQFF. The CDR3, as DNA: TGTGCCAGCAGCCGCCCCCGGGACAGGGAGCTAGTTAACAATGAGCAGTTCTTC.

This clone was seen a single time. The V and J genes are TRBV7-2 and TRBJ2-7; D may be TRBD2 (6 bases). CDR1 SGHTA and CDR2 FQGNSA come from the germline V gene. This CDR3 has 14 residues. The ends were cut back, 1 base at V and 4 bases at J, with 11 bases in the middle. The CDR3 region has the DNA TGTGCCAGCAGCTTAGTACGGGACTTTTACGAGCAGTACTTC. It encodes CASSLVRDFYEQYF. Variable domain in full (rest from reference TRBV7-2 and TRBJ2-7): GAGVSQSPSNKVTEKGKDVELRCDPISGHTALYWYRQSLGQGLEFLIYFQGNSAPDKSGLPSDRFSAERTGGSVSTLTIQRTQQEDSAVYLCASSLVRDFYEQYFGPGTRLTVT.

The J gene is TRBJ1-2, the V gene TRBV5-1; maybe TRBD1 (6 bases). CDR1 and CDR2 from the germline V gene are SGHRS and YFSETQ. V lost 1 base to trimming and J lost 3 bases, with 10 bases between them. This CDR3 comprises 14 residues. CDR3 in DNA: TGCGCCAGCAGCTTGAGGACAGCGGACTATGGCTACACCTTC. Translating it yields CASSLRTADYGYTF.

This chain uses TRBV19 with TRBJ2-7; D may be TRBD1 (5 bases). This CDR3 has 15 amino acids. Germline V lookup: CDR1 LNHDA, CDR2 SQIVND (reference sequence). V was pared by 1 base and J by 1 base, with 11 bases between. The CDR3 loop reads CASSIATGLSYEQYF. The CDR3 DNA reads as TGTGCCAGTAGTATAGCTACAGGCTTATCCTACGAGCAGTACTTC.